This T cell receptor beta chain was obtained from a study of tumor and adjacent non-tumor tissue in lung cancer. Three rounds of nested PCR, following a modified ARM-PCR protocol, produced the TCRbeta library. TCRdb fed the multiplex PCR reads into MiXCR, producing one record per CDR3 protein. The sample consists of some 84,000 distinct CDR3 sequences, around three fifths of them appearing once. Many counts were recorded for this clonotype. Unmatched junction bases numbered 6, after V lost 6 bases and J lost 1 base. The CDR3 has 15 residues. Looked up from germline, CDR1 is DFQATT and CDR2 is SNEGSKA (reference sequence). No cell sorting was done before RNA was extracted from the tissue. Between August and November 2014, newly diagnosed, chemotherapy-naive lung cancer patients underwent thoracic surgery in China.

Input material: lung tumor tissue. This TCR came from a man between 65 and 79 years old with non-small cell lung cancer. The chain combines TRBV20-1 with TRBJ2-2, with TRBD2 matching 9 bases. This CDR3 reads CSAPLLAGNTGELFF. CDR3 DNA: TGCAGTGCCCCATTACTAGCGGGGAACACCGGGGAGCTGTTTTTT.